The clone carrying this T cell receptor (beta chain) was seen a few times. Its specificity is not known. The data are from a study of T cell repertoires in cytomegalovirus infection. A single record per CDR3 protein comes from TCRdb applying MiXCR to the reads. The sample includes some 920,000 distinct CDR3 sequences, roughly 30% seen only once; the top ten take roughly an eighth. The CDR3 loop spans 15 amino acids. The V segment lost 3 bases and the J segment 6 bases; nucleotides outside the gene matches: 6. The germline V gene encodes CDR1 LNHDA and CDR2 SQIVND (reference sequence). The origin of this receptor is a human donor in good health (CMV status not recorded). Some clones in this sample may be carry-over from other donors' samples. Material: cultured CD8+ T cells from PBMCs, obtained from culture after CMV antigen stimulation. The chain carries TRBV19 and TRBJ2-2; 8 bases agree with TRBD2. The CDR3 loop reads CASSINGLASGELFF. DNA of the CDR3: TGTGCCAGTAGTATTAACGGACTAGCCTCCGGGGAGCTGTTTTTT.